This T cell receptor (beta chain) was identified during a study of T-cell memory formation after mild COVID-19. Germline V CDR1 and CDR2: SEHNR, FQNEAQ (reference sequence). This CDR3 contains 16 residues. V lost 5 bases to trimming and J lost 11 bases; unmatched junction nucleotides: 16. TCRdb independently ran MiXCR on the 5' RACE reads; one entry per CDR3 protein. The sample includes about 400,000 distinct CDR3 sequences, approximately 15% seen only once; the top ten take about a fifth. Sequenced sample: PBMCs or a T cell subset sorted from them (not recorded which). This chain connects TRBV7-9 to TRBJ2-1, with 9 positions matching TRBD2. The sequence was obtained from a man aged 18 to 35 who had mild COVID-19 (a few samples of this study predate the infection). Cell type and time point are not known. CDR3 sequence: CASSLLAGEGRNKQFF. As DNA, the CDR3 is TGTGCCAGCAGCCTATTAGCGGGGGAAGGGAGGAACAAGCAGTTCTTC.